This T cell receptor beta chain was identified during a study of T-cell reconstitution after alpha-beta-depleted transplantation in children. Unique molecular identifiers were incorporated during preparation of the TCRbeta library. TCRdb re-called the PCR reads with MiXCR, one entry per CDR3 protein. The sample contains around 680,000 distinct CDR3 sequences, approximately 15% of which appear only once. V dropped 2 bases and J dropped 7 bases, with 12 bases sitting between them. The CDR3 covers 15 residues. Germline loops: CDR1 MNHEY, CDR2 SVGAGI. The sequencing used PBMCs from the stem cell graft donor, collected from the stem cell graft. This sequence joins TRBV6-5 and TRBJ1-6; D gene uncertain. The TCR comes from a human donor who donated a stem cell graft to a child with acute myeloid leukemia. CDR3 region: CASSYRSSLNSPLHF. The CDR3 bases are TGTGCCAGCAGTTACCGATCCAGCCTCAATTCACCCCTCCACTTT.